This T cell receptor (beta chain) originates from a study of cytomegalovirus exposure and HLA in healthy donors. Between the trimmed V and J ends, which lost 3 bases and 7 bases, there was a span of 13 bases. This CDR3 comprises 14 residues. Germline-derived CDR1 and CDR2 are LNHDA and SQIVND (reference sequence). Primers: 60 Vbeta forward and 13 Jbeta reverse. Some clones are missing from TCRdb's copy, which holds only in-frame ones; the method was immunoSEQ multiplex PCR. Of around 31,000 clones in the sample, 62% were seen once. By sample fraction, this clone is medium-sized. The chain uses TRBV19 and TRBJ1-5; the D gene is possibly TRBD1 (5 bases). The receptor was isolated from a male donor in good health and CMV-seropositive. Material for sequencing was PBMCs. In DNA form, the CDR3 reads TGTGCCAGTAGTATCATGGGGGGTAACCAGCCCCAGCATTTT. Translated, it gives CASSIMGGNQPQHF.